Shown below are 25 T cell receptor beta chains from a single sample sequenced in a study of spatial heterogeneity in lung cancer (dated by TCRdb to about 2019). The time point label here, explained by the study, means: sample taken at primary tumor resection. Whole RNA extracted from tumor and nontumor lung tissue, or from cryopreserved PBMC samples, was used for TCR sequencing without cell sorting. Library preparation was by 5' RACE. The listed sequencing device is NextSeq 500. TCRdb ran its own pipeline on the public reads, namely fastp trimming at Q25 and MiXCR clone calling, and kept in-frame beta chains. Rows are combined by CDR3 protein, so each entry shows the most common genes and DNA. This sample lists approximately 12,000 distinct CDR3 sequences; roughly 6.4% were detected once. Approximately 10% of the sample is taken by the ten largest. The source material was normal lung tissue next to the tumor, sampled at surgery. These receptors came from a male donor with early-stage non-small cell lung cancer.

This clonotype was seen repeatedly, ten times or more. The size of this beta chain means little, since it is a stray read in a library made for alpha chains. V gene TRBV7-9 combines with J gene TRBJ1-3; D is uncertain. The CDR3 totals 15 residues. V was trimmed by 4 bases and J by 9 bases, leaving 19 bases between them. Per the germline V gene, CDR1 is SEHNR and CDR2 is FQNEAQ (reference sequence). The CDR3 here is CASSSVLAVRGTIYF. The CDR3 bases are TGTGCCAGCAGCTCAGTCCTTGCGGTCCGCGGCACCATATATTTT. The full variable domain, rest sourced from reference TRBV7-9 and TRBJ1-3, is DTGVSQNPRHKITKRGQNVTFRCDPISEHNRLYWYRQTLGQGPEFLTYFQNEAQLEKSRLLSDRFSAERPKGSFSTLEIQRTEQGDSAMYLCASSSVLAVRGTIYFGEGSWLTVV.

For this clonotype: A library prepared for alpha chains yielded this beta chain as an off-target read; its size is of little meaning. V usage is TRBV7-9 and J usage is TRBJ1-6; D remains unclear. The CDR3 sequence is 13 residues long. Looked up from germline, CDR1 is SEHNR and CDR2 is FQNEAQ (reference sequence). The V end was cut by 8 bases, the J end by 10 bases, with 15 bases between. The CDR3 bases are TGTGCCAGCTGCTCCCAGAGTCACTCACCCCTCCACTTT. Translated: CASCSQSHSPLHF.

Many counts were recorded for this clonotype. This beta chain slipped into a library made for alpha chains as a stray read, so its size is not meaningful. This rearrangement joins TRBV30 to TRBJ2-7, with D unresolved. Germline V gives CDR1 GTSNPN, CDR2 SVGIG (reference sequence). Between the trimmed V and J ends, which lost 8 bases and 5 bases, there was a span of 16 bases. The CDR3 totals 12 residues. Written as DNA, the CDR3 is TGTGCCAACCGACGGAATGGAGACGAGCAGTACTTC. It is translated as CANRRNGDEQYF.

Regarding this clonotype: The library was prepared for alpha chains; this beta chain is a stray read, so its frequency means little. This chain links TRBV30 with TRBJ2-7; a weak D match, TRBD2 (6 bases). Germline loops: CDR1 GTSNPN, CDR2 SVGIG (reference sequence). This CDR3 contains 12 residues. V was cut by 4 bases and J by 5 bases, with 12 bases left in between. This CDR3 is CAWTRDSDEQYF. CDR3 coding DNA: TGTGCCTGGACCAGGGACTCGGACGAGCAGTACTTC.

This clonotype showed up many times. The library was built for alpha chains, so this beta chain is an off-target read and its size means little. This chain links TRBV20-1 with TRBJ1-1; TRBD1 aligns across 7 bases. V trimming: 0 bases; J trimming: 5 bases; junction bases outside the gene matches: 15. CDR1 DFQATT and CDR2 SNEGSKA come from the germline V gene (reference sequence). The CDR3 is 17 residues long. Here the CDR3 reads CSARDLLSKGAMTEAFF. The CDR3 DNA is TGCAGTGCTAGAGATCTCCTTAGTAAGGGGGCAATGACTGAAGCTTTCTTT.

There are many counts of this clonotype. This beta chain represents an off-target read in a library built for alpha chains; its size is of limited meaning. The chain uses TRBV6-5 and TRBJ1-5; 7 bases agree with TRBD1. The CDR3 is 15 amino acids. The V and J ends lost 6 bases and 0 bases, in that order; junction bases with no gene match: 5. The V gene's germline CDR1 is MNHEY and CDR2 SVGAGI. The DNA for the CDR3 is TGTGCCAGCAGGCCCCAGGGGGGTAGCAATCAGCCCCAGCATTTT. This gives the protein CASRPQGGSNQPQHF.

This clonotype was seen ten or more times. This beta chain came through as a stray read in a library set up for alpha chains, and its size says little. V gene TRBV14 combines with J gene TRBJ1-6; D gene uncertain. The V end lost 1 base, the J end lost 5 bases, and 3 bases lay between the germline ends. In germline, CDR1 is SGHDN, CDR2 FVKESK. This CDR3 contains 13 residues. As DNA, the CDR3 is TGTGCCAGCAGCCAAGTCCATAATTCACCCCTCCACTTT. This sequence encodes CASSQVHNSPLHF.

A few counts support this clonotype. This beta chain is off target for a library built for alpha chains, so its abundance means little. The gene calls are TRBV10-2 and TRBJ2-7; 8 bases match TRBD2. This CDR3 is 16 amino acids long. Germline V gives CDR1 WSHSY, CDR2 SAAADI. V was pared by 2 bases and J by 2 bases, with 8 bases of the junction left unmatched. For the CDR3, the DNA is TGCGCCAGCAGTGAGACACCGGGACTAGTCGCCTACGAGCAGTACTTC. Protein sequence: CASSETPGLVAYEQYF.

This clonotype appeared many times. This beta chain is an unintended read in a library built for alpha chains; its size means little. The V gene is TRBV11-1, the J gene TRBJ2-6; no clear D gene. CDR1 is SGHAT and CDR2 is FQDESV in the germline V gene (reference sequence). Trimming took 0 bases from V and 1 from J, leaving 7 bases between them. The CDR3 is 16 amino acids. CDR3 in amino acids: CASSLAGRSGANVLTF. CDR3 sequence (DNA): TGTGCCAGCAGCTTAGCTGGAAGATCTGGGGCCAACGTCCTGACTTTC.

This clonotype is deemed medium-sized. The library was built for alpha chains, so this beta chain is an off-target read and its size means little. J is TRBJ1-3 and V is TRBV12-3 or TRBV12-4; D possibly corresponds to TRBD1 (5 bases). The CDR3 loop spans 12 amino acids. Trimming removed 3 bases at V and 10 bases at J, with 10 bases between. CDR3 residues: CASSFRDGTIYF. The CDR3 DNA reads as TGTGCCAGCAGTTTCAGGGATGGTACCATATATTTT.

This clonotype is termed large. This beta chain is an off-target read within a library intended for alpha chains, so its frequency means little. The rearrangement joins TRBV6-5 to TRBJ1-5; D unclear. Germline CDR1 MNHEY, CDR2 SVGAGI. The CDR3 totals 15 residues. V was clipped by 8 bases and J by 3 bases, with 17 bases between them. This chain's CDR3 is CASARQRSSNQPQHF. The CDR3 DNA reads as TGTGCCAGCGCTCGGCAGAGAAGTTCCAATCAGCCCCAGCATTTT.

Many counts were recorded for this clonotype. This beta chain is off target for a library built for alpha chains, so its abundance means little. The chain employs TRBV29-1 and TRBJ2-1; 14 positions match TRBD2. V lost 6 bases, J lost 5 bases, and 9 bases stayed unmatched. In germline, CDR1 is SQVTM, CDR2 ANQGSEA. The CDR3 extends over 16 amino acids. In nucleotides, the CDR3 is TGCAGCGTGAGACCGGGACTAGCGGGAGTTAACAATGAGCAGTTCTTC. Amino acid sequence: CSVRPGLAGVNNEQFF.

Judged by abundance, this clonotype is medium-sized. Because this beta chain is a stray read in a library intended to capture alpha chains, its abundance should not be given much weight. The chain couples TRBV5-6 to TRBJ1-2; TRBD1 agrees at 7 bases. The CDR3 is 13 residues long. V shed 5 bases, J shed 10 bases, and the junction held 11 bases outside the gene matches. Per the germline V gene, CDR1 is SGHDT and CDR2 is YYEEEE. The CDR3 DNA is TGTGCCAGCAGGCGGGACAGCGAAAGAGTCTACACCTTC. It codes for CASRRDSERVYTF.

This clonotype was counted a few times. Because this beta chain is a stray read in a library intended to capture alpha chains, its abundance should not be given much weight. The V and J genes are TRBV11-2 and TRBJ2-2; a weak D match, TRBD1 (5 bases). The V end was cut by 3 bases, the J end by 6 bases, with 11 bases between. Germline V lookup: CDR1 SGHAT, CDR2 FQNNGV. This CDR3 comprises 14 residues. CDR3 in DNA: TGTGCCAGCAGCTTGATCAGGGTACCCGGGGAGCTGTTTTTT. As protein: CASSLIRVPGELFF.

This clonotype was seen at least ten times. This beta chain slipped into a library made for alpha chains as a stray read, so its size is not meaningful. The rearrangement uses TRBV27 and TRBJ1-1; tentatively, D is TRBD1 (5 bases). Germline V lookup: CDR1 MNHEY, CDR2 SMNVEV (reference sequence). This CDR3 spans 12 amino acids. V was trimmed by 3 bases and J by 8 bases, leaving 10 bases between them. The CDR3 bases are TGTGCCAGCAGTTTCCGGGACGGGGAAGCTTTCTTT. It codes for CASSFRDGEAFF.

This clonotype was picked up many times. This beta chain turned up in a library designed for alpha chains; as an off-target read, its abundance says little. The chain uses TRBV28 and TRBJ2-3; TRBD1 matches 10 bases. With 4 bases clipped from V and 5 bases from J, the junction kept 3 bases outside the gene matches. Germline V lookup: CDR1 MDHEN, CDR2 SYDVKM. The CDR3 is 14 residues long. The CDR3 reads CASSSGTGVDTQYF. CDR3 bases: TGTGCCAGCAGTTCTGGGACAGGGGTAGATACGCAGTATTTT.

This clonotype occurred many times. This beta chain came through as a stray read in a library set up for alpha chains, and its size says little. The chain carries TRBV7-3 and TRBJ1-1; no reliable D call. The V gene lost 2 bases and the J gene lost 4 bases, with 8 bases spanning the gap. CDR3 length equals 13 residues. The germline V gene has CDR1 SGHTA and CDR2 FQGTGA. The CDR3 bases are TGTGCCAGCAGCTTATTAGTGAGCACTGAAGCTTTCTTT. Protein: CASSLLVSTEAFF.

This clonotype was found a few times. The size of this beta chain means little, since it is a stray read in a library made for alpha chains. V is TRBV30 and J is TRBJ1-1; D unclear. The V gene's germline CDR1 is GTSNPN and CDR2 SVGIG (reference sequence). The CDR3 has 14 residues. Trimming left V 0 bases short and J 1 base short, with 9 bases between. CDR3: CAWSVRRENTEAFF. In DNA, the CDR3 is TGTGCCTGGAGTGTTCGGAGGGAGAACACTGAAGCTTTCTTT.

This clonotype appeared many times. As an off-target read in a library built for alpha chains, this beta chain has a frequency of little significance. The chain has TRBV5-1 and TRBJ2-7, with D perhaps matching TRBD1 (6 bases). Trimming took 6 bases from V and 4 from J, leaving 11 bases between them. The CDR3 spans 12 residues. CDR1 is SGHRS, CDR2 YFSETQ, per germline. This chain's CDR3 is CASKGTQYEQYF. The CDR3 bases are TGCGCCAGCAAAGGGACACAATACGAGCAGTACTTC.

This clonotype was counted between two and nine times. This beta chain slipped into a library made for alpha chains as a stray read, so its size is not meaningful. This CDR3 reads CASSPQVALSGANVLTF. The CDR3 DNA is TGTGCCAGCTCACCACAAGTGGCTTTATCTGGGGCCAACGTCCTGACTTTC. J is TRBJ2-6 and V is TRBV18; D is unresolved. CDR1 and CDR2 (germline): KGHSH, LQKENI. This CDR3 comprises 17 residues. V was cut by 1 base and J by 1 base, with 11 bases left in between.

There are many counts of this clonotype. This beta chain is a stray sequence in a library constructed for alpha chains; its clone size is not meaningful. The chain joins TRBV7-9 to TRBJ1-5; 7 bases map to TRBD1. V was clipped by 3 bases and J by 5 bases; unmatched bases: 7. The CDR3 runs to 15 residues. Germline loops: CDR1 SEHNR, CDR2 FQNEAQ (reference sequence). CDR3 loop: CASSFGQAPDQPQHF. CDR3 bases: TGTGCCAGCAGCTTTGGACAGGCCCCCGATCAGCCCCAGCATTTT.

This clonotype was recorded many times. This beta chain is a stray read from a library made for alpha chains; its abundance is not meaningful. The rearrangement links TRBV27 to TRBJ1-5; D call uncertain. Germline-derived CDR1 and CDR2 are MNHEY and SMNVEV (reference sequence). V lost 0 bases and J lost 5, with 20 bases in between. CDR3 size: 18 residues. CDR3 sequence reads: CASSLSVADGGAYQPQHF. CDR3 DNA sequence: TGTGCCAGCAGTTTATCCGTCGCAGATGGAGGAGCGTATCAGCCCCAGCATTTT.

This clonotype was seen repeatedly, ten times or more. Because this beta chain is a stray read in a library intended to capture alpha chains, its abundance should not be given much weight. The gene calls are TRBV25-1 and TRBJ1-1, with TRBD1 matching 8 bases. The CDR3 sequence is 14 residues long. Looked up from germline, CDR1 is MGHDK and CDR2 is SYGVNS. J gave up 3 bases and V 3 bases, and 3 bases lay outside the gene matches. As DNA, the CDR3 is TGTGCCAGCAGTGAGGCCAGGGGGCACACTGAAGCTTTCTTT. Amino acids: CASSEARGHTEAFF.

At least ten counts were recorded for this clonotype. The library was designed around alpha chains, so this beta chain is a stray read whose abundance carries little weight. The chain combines TRBV10-3 with TRBJ2-3, with D tentatively TRBD2 (5 bases). From germline, CDR1 is ENHRY and CDR2 SYGVKD. CDR3 length equals 14 residues. Trimming left V 11 bases short and J 2 bases short, with 17 bases between. In DNA, the CDR3 is TGTGCCTTGGCCAGCGGAGGACTCACAGATACGCAGTATTTT. Its translation is CALASGGLTDTQYF.

This clonotype was found many times. This beta chain was picked up by a library intended for alpha chains and is off target, so its count carries little meaning. The rearrangement uses TRBV7-2 and TRBJ2-5; possible D gene TRBD2, 7 bases. CDR3 length: 13 residues. Between the trimmed V and J ends, which lost 8 bases and 3 bases, there was a span of 13 bases. Germline CDR1 SGHTA, CDR2 FQGNSA. CDR3 loop: CASGRGVEETQYF. CDR3 nucleotide sequence: TGTGCCAGCGGGAGGGGGGTGGAAGAGACCCAGTACTTC.